This is a list of T cell receptor beta chains from one sample in a study of T-cell reconstitution after alpha-beta-depleted transplantation in children. From the PCR reads, TCRdb called clonotypes with MiXCR, one entry per CDR3 protein. The sample carries about 200,000 distinct CDR3 sequences, 5% to 7.5% recorded once. The sample here was PBMCs, taken before TCRalphabeta/CD19-depleted stem cell transplant. The receptors were gathered from a girl younger than two with combined immunodeficiency, due to receive a stem cell transplant. The CDR3 runs from the conserved cysteine through the conserved F or W. The order of the fields is clone size, D gene, V gene, J gene, CDR3 DNA, CDR3 protein. D genes are given only for firm matches. Clone size is given for some rows only: seen once, a few or many times, or a class if the clone is expanded.

>NA|NA|TRBV12-3/TRBV12-4|TRBJ2-4
TGTGCCAGCAGTTTAGGGACAGCCAAAAACATTCAGTACTTC
CASSLGTAKNIQYF
>many|TRBD1|TRBV7-2|TRBJ2-5
TGTGCCAGCAGCTTAGGGGGACAGCAAGAGACCCAGTACTTC
CASSLGGQQETQYF
>many|NA|TRBV18|TRBJ1-2
TGTGCCAGCTCACCACCCGAGTTTCCCTGGGTCTACACCTTC
CASSPPEFPWVYTF
>many|NA|TRBV4-1|TRBJ2-2
TGCGCCAGCAGCCAGGGACCGAATTCGAACACCGGGGAGCTGTTTTTT
CASSQGPNSNTGELFF
>many|TRBD1|TRBV2|TRBJ2-7
TGTGCCAGCAGTGGCGGACAGGGGTACTCCTACGAGCAGTACTTC
CASSGGQGYSYEQYF
>many|TRBD2|TRBV20-1|TRBJ2-1
TGCAGTCAATCTAGCGGGGAACGCGTGAAGCAGTTCTTC
CSQSSGERVKQFF
>many|NA|TRBV19|TRBJ1-6
TGTGCCAGTGGACCGGGACTTAGGAGCTCCTATAATTCACCCCTCCACTTT
CASGPGLRSSYNSPLHF
>few|NA|TRBV13|TRBJ2-3
TGTGCCAGCAGCTTAGGCGCTACGCAGTATTTT
CASSLGATQYF
>many|NA|TRBV5-1|TRBJ2-7
TGCGCCAGCAGCTTGGTCGTACCAGCCGGCGAGCAGTACTTC
CASSLVVPAGEQYF
>NA|NA|TRBV7-8|TRBJ1-2
TGTGCCAGCAGCCCGTCGACTGCTATCACCTATGGCTACACCTTC
CASSPSTAITYGYTF
>NA|TRBD1|TRBV7-9|TRBJ1-1
TGTGCCAGCAGCCAGGGACAGCCTCTCACTGAAGCTTTCTTT
CASSQGQPLTEAFF
>NA|NA|TRBV9|TRBJ2-3
TGTGCCAGCAGCGTAGGAGGGAGTGCAGATACGCAGTATTTT
CASSVGGSADTQYF
>many|NA|TRBV4-1|TRBJ2-1
TGCGCCAGCAGCGATATAGGCGGTGAGCAGTTCTTC
CASSDIGGEQFF
>many|NA|TRBV29-1|TRBJ1-2
TGCAGCGTGATATCCGGGACACCAAAGGGCTACACCTTC
CSVISGTPKGYTF
>many|TRBD2|TRBV2|TRBJ2-1
TGTGCCAGCAGTACGGGGCGGGAGTCGTGGAATGAGCAGTTCTTC
CASSTGRESWNEQFF
>many|NA|TRBV28|TRBJ2-7
TGTGCCAGCAGTTTTAAGGGGAACGAGCAGTACTTC
CASSFKGNEQYF
>many|NA|TRBV10-3|TRBJ1-2
TGTGCCATCACACAGGGTTATGGCTACACCTTC
CAITQGYGYTF
>many|NA|TRBV18|TRBJ2-7
TGTGCCAGCTCACCACCGGGCATTCGTTCGTACGAGCAGTACTTC
CASSPPGIRSYEQYF
>many|NA|TRBV3-1|TRBJ2-6
TGTGCCAGCAGCCAAGTCGGAAACTCTGGGGCCAACGTCCTGACTTTC
CASSQVGNSGANVLTF
>many|NA|TRBV4-1|TRBJ1-1
TGCGCCAGCAGCCAAGGAGGGGACATGAACACTGAAGCTTTCTTT
CASSQGGDMNTEAFF
>NA|TRBD2|TRBV11-2|TRBJ2-7
TGTGCCAGCAGCTTATATACTTTAGGCTTCGGGACTAGCGGGCGCGAGCAGTACTTC
CASSLYTLGFGTSGREQYF
>many|NA|TRBV4-2|TRBJ1-5
TGTGCCAGCAGCATCACACTCGACCATAGCAATCAGCCCCAGCATTTT
CASSITLDHSNQPQHF
>NA|TRBD1|TRBV4-3|TRBJ1-1
TGCGCCAGCAGGAGACAGGGGGCTCCGAACACTGAAGCTTTCTTT
CASRRQGAPNTEAFF
>many|NA|TRBV20-1|TRBJ2-1
TGCAGTGCCTACAAAGGGGCCCAGTGGAACAATGAGCAGTTCTTC
CSAYKGAQWNNEQFF
>many|NA|TRBV7-8|TRBJ2-7
TGTGCCAGCAGCTTACGGGGCAAATACGAGCAGTACTTC
CASSLRGKYEQYF
>many|TRBD2|TRBV20-1|TRBJ2-1
TGCAGTGCTAGAGGGCTAGCGGGAGTACGACCGCCGTACAATGAGCAGTTCTTC
CSARGLAGVRPPYNEQFF
>many|NA|TRBV3-1|TRBJ1-5
TGTGCCAGCAGCCAAGATACGGGGAACCAGCCCCAGCATTTT
CASSQDTGNQPQHF
>many|NA|TRBV29-1|TRBJ2-5
TGCAGCGTTGTGTGGCCAACTGCGGGGGAGACCCAGTACTTC
CSVVWPTAGETQYF
>many|NA|TRBV10-2|TRBJ1-2
TGCGCCAGCAGCGGGGAGGCCAGCCCCCGCTTCTATGGCTACACCTTC
CASSGEASPRFYGYTF
>many|NA|TRBV7-6|TRBJ2-2
TGTGCCAGCAGCTTAGATTTCCAGATGAACACCGGGGAGCTGTTTTTT
CASSLDFQMNTGELFF
>many|NA|TRBV20-1|TRBJ1-3
TGCAGTGCTAGAGATCAGGGGCCCTCGAGCTCTGGAAACACCATATATTTT
CSARDQGPSSSGNTIYF
>many|NA|TRBV7-7|TRBJ2-5
TGTGCTAGCAGCCGCCTCAGACCATACCAAGAGACCCAGTACTTC
CASSRLRPYQETQYF
>few|NA|TRBV18|TRBJ1-3
TGTGCCAGCTCACCACCCGGATTCCGGCTCTCTGGAAACACCATATATTTT
CASSPPGFRLSGNTIYF
>many|NA|TRBV5-1|TRBJ2-3
TGCGCCAGCAGCTTGGTGAGGCTCGGAGATACGCAGTATTTT
CASSLVRLGDTQYF
>few|TRBD2|TRBV5-1|TRBJ2-7
TGCGCCAGCAGTGGACTAGCGGGATACTACGAGCAGTACTTC
CASSGLAGYYEQYF
>NA|NA|TRBV6-2/TRBV6-3|TRBJ2-5
TGTGCCAGCAGTTCCTCTCCGGAGACCCAGTACTTC
CASSSSPETQYF
>few|NA|TRBV9|TRBJ2-5
TGTGCCAGCAGCGAGGGGGATGGGGTTGTGGACTCGAAGACCCAGTACTTC
CASSEGDGVVDSKTQYF
>many|TRBD2|TRBV30|TRBJ2-1
TGTGCCTGGAGTGTACTAGGACTAGCGGGGCAATACAATGAGCAGTTCTTC
CAWSVLGLAGQYNEQFF
>many|NA|TRBV7-2|TRBJ2-5
TGTGCCAGCAGCTTAGCCGATGCGGACGGCGTTTTCCAAGAGACCCAGTACTTC
CASSLADADGVFQETQYF
>many|NA|TRBV20-1|TRBJ2-1
TGCAGTGCTAGAGATCGCCTAGCGCGACTTGCTGAGCAGTTCTTC
CSARDRLARLAEQFF
>many|NA|TRBV21-1|TRBJ2-3
TGTGCCAGCAGCAAAGCGGCCCAGTACACAGATACGCAGTATTTT
CASSKAAQYTDTQYF
>many|NA|TRBV20-1|TRBJ2-1
TGCAGTGCTAGTTTGGGGTTGGGCTCCTACAATGAGCAGTTCTTC
CSASLGLGSYNEQFF
>many|NA|TRBV28|TRBJ2-3
TGTGCCAGCGGAGGGCCCGCGAGCACAGATACGCAGTATTTT
CASGGPASTDTQYF
>many|NA|TRBV29-1|TRBJ2-2
TGCAGCGTAGGGGGGGCGCGGGTCACCGGGGAGCTGTTTTTT
CSVGGARVTGELFF
>many|NA|TRBV5-6|TRBJ2-7
TGTGCCAGCAGCTTGGGGAGGTACGAGCAGTACTTC
CASSLGRYEQYF
>many|NA|TRBV29-1|TRBJ1-1
TGCAGCGTTGAAACAGAAGAAGCTTTCTTT
CSVETEEAFF
>many|NA|TRBV18|TRBJ2-4
TGTGCCAGCTCACCAATCGCCGTCACGGAAACCAAAAACATTCAGTACTTC
CASSPIAVTETKNIQYF
>NA|NA|TRBV2|TRBJ1-2
TGTGCCAGCAGTAGACGGACAGAGAACTATGGCTACACCTTC
CASSRRTENYGYTF
>many|NA|TRBV4-1|TRBJ1-1
TGCGCCAGCAGCCAACCCCTCTGGGGACAAAGCACTGAAGCTTTCTTT
CASSQPLWGQSTEAFF
>many|NA|TRBV20-1|TRBJ2-3
TGCAGTGCTAGGAGGGGCCGGGCCCCATTGGGTACGCAGTATTTT
CSARRGRAPLGTQYF
>few|TRBD2|TRBV20-1|TRBJ2-1
TGCAGTGCCCCACCCATTAATTGGGTAGCGGGAGCTACCGCGACGAATGAGCAGTTCTTC
CSAPPINWVAGATATNEQFF
>many|NA|TRBV7-6|TRBJ2-1
TGTGCCAGCAGCCCCGGGACACACAATGAGCAGTTCTTC
CASSPGTHNEQFF
>many|TRBD2|TRBV7-9|TRBJ2-3
TGTGCCAGCAGCTTTAGGACGGCGGGGGGAGATACGCAGTATTTT
CASSFRTAGGDTQYF
>many|NA|TRBV7-9|TRBJ2-7
TGTGCCAGCAGCGGGACCTACGAGCAGTACTTC
CASSGTYEQYF
>NA|TRBD2|TRBV7-2|TRBJ2-1
TGTGCCAGCAGCTTAGCGCTAATTCTTGCGGGGGGCCTCTTGGATGAGCAGTTCTTC
CASSLALILAGGLLDEQFF
>many|TRBD2|TRBV15|TRBJ2-1
TGTGCCACCAGCAGCTTGTTTAGCGGGAGCTCCTACAATGAGCAGTTCTTC
CATSSLFSGSSYNEQFF
>NA|NA|TRBV11-2|TRBJ2-3
TGTGCCAGCAGTTGGGGAGGAGATACGCAGTATTTT
CASSWGGDTQYF
>many|TRBD1|TRBV28|TRBJ2-7
TGTGCCAGCAGTTCCCTGCCCGGGACAGGGGGCGTCGAGCAGTACTTC
CASSSLPGTGGVEQYF